The T cell receptor beta chain under discussion was sequenced for a study of Graves' ophthalmopathy and Graves' hyperthyroidism. Study in general: Researchers obtained peripheral blood at initial diagnosis, before any treatment had begun.

Unmatched junction bases numbered 4, after V lost 3 bases and J lost 4 bases. Germline assignment: CDR1 SGHTA and CDR2 FQGNSA. The CDR3 has 14 amino acids. This clonotype appeared many times. Its antigen is unidentified. Findings and caveats of the study: Appearing in blood as well were most expanded thyroid clonotypes above 0.001 frequency.

Using RNA transcripts, the TCR beta CDR3 regions were amplified. Following a first-round RT-PCR that used HTBI primers, a second-round multiplex PCR was carried out. A single record per CDR3 protein comes from TCRdb applying MiXCR to the multiplex PCR reads. The sample lists nearly 400,000 distinct CDR3 sequences, around 16% occurring once. V is TRBV7-2 and J is TRBJ2-5; 8 nucleotides line up with TRBD2. The receptor comes from a woman younger than 30 with Graves' ophthalmopathy. Sequences were obtained from peripheral blood. This CDR3 is CASSLFLAGETQYF. The CDR3 nucleotides read TGTGCCAGCAGCTTGTTTCTAGCGGGAGAGACCCAGTACTTC.